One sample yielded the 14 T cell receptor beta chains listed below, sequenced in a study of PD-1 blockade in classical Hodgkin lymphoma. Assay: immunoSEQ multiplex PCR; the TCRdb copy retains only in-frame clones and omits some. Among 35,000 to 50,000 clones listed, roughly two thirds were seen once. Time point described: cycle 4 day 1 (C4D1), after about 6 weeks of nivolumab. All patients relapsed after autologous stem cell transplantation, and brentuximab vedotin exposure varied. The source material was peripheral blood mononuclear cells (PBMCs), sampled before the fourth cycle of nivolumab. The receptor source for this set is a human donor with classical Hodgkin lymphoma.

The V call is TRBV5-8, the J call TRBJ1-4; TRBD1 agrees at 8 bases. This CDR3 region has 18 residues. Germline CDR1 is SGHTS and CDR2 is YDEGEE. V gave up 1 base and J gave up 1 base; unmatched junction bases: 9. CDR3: CASSLYRTGSRTNEKLFF. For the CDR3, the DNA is TGTGCCAGCAGCTTGTATCGGACAGGGAGTAGAACTAATGAAAAACTGTTTTTT.

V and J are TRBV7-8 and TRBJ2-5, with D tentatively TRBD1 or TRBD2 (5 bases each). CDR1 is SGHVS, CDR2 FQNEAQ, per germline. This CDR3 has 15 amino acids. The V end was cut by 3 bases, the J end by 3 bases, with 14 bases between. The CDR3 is CASSFEGRLEETQYF. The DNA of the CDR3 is TGTGCCAGCAGCTTCGAGGGGCGGTTAGAAGAGACCCAGTACTTC.

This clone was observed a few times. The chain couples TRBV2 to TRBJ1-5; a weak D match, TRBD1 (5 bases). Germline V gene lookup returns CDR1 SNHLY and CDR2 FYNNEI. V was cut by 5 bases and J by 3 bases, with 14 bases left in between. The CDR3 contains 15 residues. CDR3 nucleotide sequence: TGTGCCAGCAGTCCCCGGGGGTCGGCCAATCAGCCCCAGCATTTT. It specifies CASSPRGSANQPQHF.

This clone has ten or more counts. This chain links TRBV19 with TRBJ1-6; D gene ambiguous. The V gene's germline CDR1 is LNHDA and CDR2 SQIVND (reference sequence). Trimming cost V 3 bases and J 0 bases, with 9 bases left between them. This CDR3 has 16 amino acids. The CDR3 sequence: CASSIWESSYNSPLHF. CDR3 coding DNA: TGTGCCAGTAGTATTTGGGAGAGCTCCTATAATTCACCCCTCCACTTT.

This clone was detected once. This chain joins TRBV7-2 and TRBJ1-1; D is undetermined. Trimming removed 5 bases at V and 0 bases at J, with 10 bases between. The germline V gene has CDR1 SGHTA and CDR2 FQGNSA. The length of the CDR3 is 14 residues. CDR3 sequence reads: CASSLITLNTEAFF. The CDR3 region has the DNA TGTGCCAGCAGCCTAATCACGCTGAACACTGAAGCTTTCTTT.

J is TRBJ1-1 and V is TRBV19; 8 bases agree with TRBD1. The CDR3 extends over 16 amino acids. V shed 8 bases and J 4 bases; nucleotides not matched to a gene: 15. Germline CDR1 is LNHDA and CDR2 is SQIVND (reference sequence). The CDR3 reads CASEDRVWGGTTEAFF. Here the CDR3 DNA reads TGTGCCAGTGAGGACAGGGTGTGGGGGGGCACCACTGAAGCTTTCTTT.

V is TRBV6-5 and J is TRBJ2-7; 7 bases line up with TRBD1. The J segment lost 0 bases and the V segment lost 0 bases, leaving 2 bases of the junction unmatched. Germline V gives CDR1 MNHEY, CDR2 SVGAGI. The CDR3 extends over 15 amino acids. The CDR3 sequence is CASSYSRDSSYEQYF. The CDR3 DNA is TGTGCCAGCAGTTACTCACGGGACAGCTCCTACGAGCAGTACTTC.

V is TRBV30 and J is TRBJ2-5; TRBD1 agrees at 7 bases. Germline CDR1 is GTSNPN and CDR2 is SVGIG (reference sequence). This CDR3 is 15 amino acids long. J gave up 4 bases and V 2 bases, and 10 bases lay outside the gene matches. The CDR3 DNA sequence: TGTGCCTGGAGTCCCCCGACAGGGCATATAGAGACCCAGTACTTC. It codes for CAWSPPTGHIETQYF.

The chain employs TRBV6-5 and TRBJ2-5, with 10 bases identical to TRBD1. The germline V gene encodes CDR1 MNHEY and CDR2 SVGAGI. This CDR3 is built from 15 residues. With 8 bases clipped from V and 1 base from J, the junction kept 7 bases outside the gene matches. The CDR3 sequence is CASSPGQGFQETQYF. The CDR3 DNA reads TGTGCCAGCTCTCCGGGACAGGGGTTCCAAGAGACCCAGTACTTC.

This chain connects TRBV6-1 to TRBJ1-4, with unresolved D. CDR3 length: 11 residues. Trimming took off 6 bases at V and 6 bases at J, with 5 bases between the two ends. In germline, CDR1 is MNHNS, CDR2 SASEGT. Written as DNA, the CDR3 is TGTGCCAGCAGGGAGCATGAAAAACTGTTTTTT. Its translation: CASREHEKLFF.

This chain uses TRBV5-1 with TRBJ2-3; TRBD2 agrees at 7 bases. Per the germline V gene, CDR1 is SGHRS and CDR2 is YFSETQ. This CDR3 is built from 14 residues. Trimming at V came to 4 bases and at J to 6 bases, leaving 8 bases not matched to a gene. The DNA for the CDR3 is TGCGCCAGCAGCCCAGGGACTACCGGGGATACGCAGTATTTT. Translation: CASSPGTTGDTQYF.

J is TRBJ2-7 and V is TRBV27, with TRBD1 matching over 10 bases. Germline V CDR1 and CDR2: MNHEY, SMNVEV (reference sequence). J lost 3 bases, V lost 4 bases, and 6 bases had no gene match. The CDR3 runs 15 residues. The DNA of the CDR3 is TGTGCCAGCAGTTCGCCGGGACAGGGGATCTACGAGCAGTACTTC. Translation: CASSSPGQGIYEQYF.

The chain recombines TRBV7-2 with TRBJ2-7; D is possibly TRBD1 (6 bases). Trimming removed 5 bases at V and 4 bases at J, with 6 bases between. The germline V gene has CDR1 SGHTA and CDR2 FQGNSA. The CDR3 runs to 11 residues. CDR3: CASSTGYEQYF. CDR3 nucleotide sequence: TGTGCCAGCAGCACAGGGTACGAGCAGTACTTC.

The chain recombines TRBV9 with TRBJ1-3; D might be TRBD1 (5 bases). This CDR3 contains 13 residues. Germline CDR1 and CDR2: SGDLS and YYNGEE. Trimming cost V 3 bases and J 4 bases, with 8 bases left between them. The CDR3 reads CASSGGGGNTIYF. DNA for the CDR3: TGTGCCAGCAGCGGGGGCGGAGGAAACACCATATATTTT.